This TCR beta chain originates from a study of cytomegalovirus exposure and HLA in healthy donors. The PCR ran on 60 Vbeta and 13 Jbeta primers. Only in-frame clones appear in the TCRdb table, and some are missing; sequencing was by immunoSEQ multiplex PCR. The table lists around 100,000 clones, around two thirds of them singletons, with around 3.5% in the top ten. The germline gives CDR1 SQVTM, CDR2 ANQGSEA. The CDR3 totals 14 residues. The V gene end was trimmed by 4 bases and the J gene end by 5 bases; junction bases not matched to a gene: 9. The study's findings and limits: In a later analysis, HLA-C alleles had the fewest associated TCRs, DRB1 alleles the most.

This clone appeared a few times. Its specificity is not known. This clonotype originated in a woman between 45 and 60 years old in good health and CMV-seronegative. V and J are TRBV29-1 and TRBJ2-5; 8 nucleotides align to TRBD2. The sequenced sample was PBMCs. The CDR3 DNA is TGCAGCGTTGGGTCGGGGGGGGCGTTTGAGACCCAGTACTTC. Residues: CSVGSGGAFETQYF.